This T cell receptor (beta chain) was identified in a study of T-cell memory formation after mild COVID-19. Study-wide results and limits: Mostly located in CM and EM were contracting CD4+ clones, with contracting CD8+ clones located in EMRA.

This CDR3 spans 14 amino acids. The V end was cut by 6 bases, the J end by 2 bases, with 12 bases between. TCRdb re-derived calls from the 5' RACE reads in MiXCR, one entry per CDR3 protein. Found here are fewer than 700,000 distinct CDR3 sequences, less than 25% of them singletons; the top ten hold approximately 8.4%. For this clonotype: The antigen remains unidentified.

Input material: PBMCs or a T cell subset sorted from them (not recorded which). The V call is TRBV12-3 or TRBV12-4, the J call TRBJ2-3; D ambiguous. This clonotype originated in an adult woman who had mild COVID-19 (a few samples of this study predate the infection). Cell type and time point are not known. This CDR3 reads CASSPRVSTDTQYF. For the CDR3, the DNA is TGTGCCAGCAGCCCACGGGTCTCCACAGATACGCAGTATTTT.